What follows are 18 T cell receptor beta chains derived from one specimen sequenced in a study of blood T cells in healthy people across ages. Then a second PCR, running roughly 7 to 11 cycles, was carried out with a sample-barcoded 5' primer and a J-beta primer mix. TCRdb reprocessed the 5' RACE reads via MiXCR and lists one record per CDR3 protein. The sample holds about 1,400,000 distinct CDR3 sequences, approximately 63% seen once. Sequenced: blood. All receptors come from a man between 18 and 35 years old in good health.

This clonotype appeared a few times. This chain joins TRBV2 and TRBJ2-7; 13 bases are shared with TRBD2. CDR3 length: 17 amino acids. Germline assignment: CDR1 SNHLY and CDR2 FYNNEI. Germline trimming cut 4 bases from V and 5 bases from J; bases unmatched to any gene: 11. The DNA for the CDR3 is TGTGCCAGCAGTGGTACTCCCGGGACTAGCGGGGCGGACGAGCAGTACTTC. This gives the protein CASSGTPGTSGADEQYF.

This clonotype was observed a handful of times. The rearrangement joins TRBV20-1 to TRBJ2-7; the D gene is possibly TRBD1 (5 bases). Germline lookup yields CDR1 DFQATT and CDR2 SNEGSKA (reference sequence). V was pared by 1 base and J by 3 bases, with 16 bases between. The CDR3 extends over 15 amino acids. CDR3 loop: CSARAFRDSDYEQYF. As DNA, the CDR3 is TGCAGTGCTAGAGCGTTTCGAGACAGCGACTACGAGCAGTACTTC.

This clonotype was detected only a few times. The chain carries TRBV27 and TRBJ2-7, with D unclear. This CDR3 is 14 amino acids long. V was cut by 8 bases and J by 3 bases, with 17 bases left in between. From germline, CDR1 is MNHEY and CDR2 SMNVEV (reference sequence). The CDR3 DNA reads TGTGCCAGCTCCCCGAGTAGTGGGTTCTACGAGCAGTACTTC. Translating gives CASSPSSGFYEQYF.

The rearrangement joins TRBV27 to TRBJ1-5; 7 bases agree with TRBD1. Unmatched junction bases numbered 4, after V lost 6 bases and J lost 5 bases. CDR1 and CDR2 (germline): MNHEY, SMNVEV (reference sequence). The CDR3 consists of 13 residues. The CDR3 here is CASSQRGHQPQHF. DNA of the CDR3: TGTGCCAGCAGCCAGAGGGGGCATCAGCCCCAGCATTTT.

This chain uses TRBV7-9 with TRBJ2-5, with a possible D match to TRBD1 (6 bases). The CDR3 runs to 15 residues. The germline gives CDR1 SEHNR, CDR2 FQNEAQ (reference sequence). V lost 2 bases and J lost 3, with 13 bases in between. The CDR3, as DNA: TGTGCCAGCAGCTTATATAGTTACAGGGAAGAGACCCAGTACTTC. Protein product: CASSLYSYREETQYF.

This clonotype was observed a handful of times. The gene calls are TRBV7-2 and TRBJ2-3; D unresolved. CDR1 is SGHTA, CDR2 FQGNSA, per germline. The V gene lost 2 bases and the J gene lost 13 bases, with 13 bases spanning the gap. The CDR3 loop spans 12 amino acids. CDR3 nucleotide sequence: TGTGCCAGCAGCTTAAGGCTAGAAATCGAGTATTTT. This gives the protein CASSLRLEIEYF. Full variable domain (remainder filled in from reference TRBV7-2 and TRBJ2-3): GAGVSQSPSNKVTEKGKDVELRCDPISGHTALYWYRQSLGQGLEFLIYFQGNSAPDKSGLPSDRFSAERTGGSVSTLTIQRTQQEDSAVYLCASSLRLEIEYFGPGTRLTVL.

This clonotype turned up a few times. V and J are TRBV28 and TRBJ1-2; D remains ambiguous. The V and J ends lost 2 bases and 4 bases respectively, with 14 bases between them. Germline CDR1 MDHEN, CDR2 SYDVKM. The CDR3 sequence is 15 residues long. CDR3 loop: CASSLSGVTGYGYTF. The DNA for the CDR3 is TGTGCCAGCAGTTTAAGTGGTGTTACGGGCTATGGCTACACCTTC.

This chain uses TRBV24-1 with TRBJ2-3; 7 bases match TRBD1. Germline loops: CDR1 KGHDR, CDR2 SFDVKD. This CDR3 comprises 15 residues. The trim removed 4 bases at V and 4 bases at J, leaving 7 bases unmatched. The CDR3 bases are TGTGCCACCAGTGAGTCGACAGGGCGCGCAGATACGCAGTATTTT. Amino acid sequence: CATSESTGRADTQYF.

This chain uses TRBV20-1 with TRBJ2-2, with 9 bases lining up with TRBD1. CDR1 and CDR2 (germline): DFQATT, SNEGSKA (reference sequence). This CDR3 region has 15 residues. Trimming cost V 7 bases and J 7 bases; bases outside gene matches: 13. DNA of the CDR3: TGCAGTGTCGATCCGGGACAGGGTGGAGACGGGGAGCTGTTTTTT. It yields the protein CSVDPGQGGDGELFF.

The J gene is TRBJ1-4, the V gene TRBV6-6, with TRBD1 identical over 8 bases. The V gene end was trimmed by 7 bases and the J gene end by 8 bases; junction bases not matched to a gene: 12. Germline CDR1 and CDR2: MNHNY and SVGAGI (reference sequence). The CDR3 has 15 amino acids. CDR3 nucleotide sequence: TGTGCCAGCACCCTCCCCCCAGGGGGCGAAGAAAAACTGTTTTTT. It codes for CASTLPPGGEEKLFF.

This chain joins TRBV6-6 and TRBJ2-5; unclear D gene. This CDR3 is built from 13 residues. V lost 6 bases and J 4 bases, leaving 12 bases between the germline ends. The germline V gene has CDR1 MNHNY and CDR2 SVGAGI (reference sequence). CDR3 sequence reads: CASSSMPGETQYF. CDR3 sequence (DNA): TGTGCCAGCAGCTCCATGCCCGGAGAGACCCAGTACTTC.

The chain has TRBV7-6 and TRBJ1-1; TRBD1 aligns across 8 bases. CDR3 length: 17 amino acids. CDR1 SGHVS and CDR2 FNYEAQ come from the germline V gene. V dropped 5 bases and J dropped 1; count of bases not matched to a gene: 12. The CDR3 sequence: CASSPVPGTGSNTEAFF. In DNA, the CDR3 is TGTGCCAGCAGCCCCGTTCCCGGGACAGGATCGAACACTGAAGCTTTCTTT.

The rearrangement links TRBV29-1 to TRBJ2-5, with D possibly TRBD2 on 5 matching bases. CDR1 and CDR2 (germline): SQVTM, ANQGSEA. This CDR3 comprises 16 residues. Between the trimmed V and J ends, which lost 5 bases and 1 base, there was a span of 20 bases. CDR3 bases: TGCAGCGTTTATGGTGGAGTAGGGAGCTTCCAAGAGACCCAGTACTTC. Encoded protein: CSVYGGVGSFQETQYF.

This clonotype was seen a single time. The V gene is TRBV20-1, the J gene TRBJ2-3; TRBD2 matches at 9 bases. The junction had 6 bases not matched to a gene; V was cut back by 2 bases and J by 3 bases. Germline V gene sequence: CDR1 DFQATT, CDR2 SNEGSKA (reference sequence). This CDR3 is built from 15 residues. For the CDR3, the DNA is TGCAGTGCTAGACCCGCGGGAGGGGGGACAGATACGCAGTATTTT. Amino acids: CSARPAGGGTDTQYF.

This clonotype was found a few times. V gene TRBV4-1 combines with J gene TRBJ2-3; 9 bases line up with TRBD1. This CDR3 comprises 17 residues. Germline CDR1 and CDR2: MGHRA and YSYEKL. The V gene end was trimmed by 3 bases and the J gene end by 2 bases; junction bases not matched to a gene: 9. CDR3: CASSQTGGVDATDTQYF. The CDR3 DNA is TGCGCCAGCAGCCAGACAGGGGGAGTGGATGCCACAGATACGCAGTATTTT.

This clonotype was recorded a few times. This chain joins TRBV6-1 and TRBJ1-2; D ambiguous. The germline V gene has CDR1 MNHNS and CDR2 SASEGT. Trimming left V 1 base short and J 7 bases short, with 10 bases between. The length of the CDR3 is 13 residues. The CDR3, as DNA: TGTGCCAGCAGTGAAGAATTGACCCTTGGCTACACCTTC. Translated, it gives CASSEELTLGYTF.

The chain carries TRBV10-3 and TRBJ2-7, with D perhaps being TRBD1 or TRBD2 (5 bases each). Germline CDR1 and CDR2: ENHRY and SYGVKD. The CDR3 covers 13 residues. V shed 11 bases and J shed 1 base, with 15 bases lying between them. CDR3: CAAGAGLSYEQYF. In DNA, the CDR3 is TGTGCCGCCGGGGCAGGATTATCCTACGAGCAGTACTTC.

This chain links TRBV9 with TRBJ2-3; 12 bases align to TRBD2. Unmatched junction bases numbered 1, after V lost 0 bases and J lost 8 bases. Germline loops: CDR1 SGDLS, CDR2 YYNGEE. CDR3 length: 14 residues. CDR3 nucleotides: TGTGCCAGCAGCGTAGAACTAGCGGGAGGTACGCAGTATTTT. Protein: CASSVELAGGTQYF.